This T cell receptor beta chain is drawn from a study of cytomegalovirus exposure and HLA in healthy donors. General study points: About 180 TCR beta chains were listed as cytomegalovirus-associated.

Vbeta (60) and Jbeta (13) primers were used in the PCR. TCRdb keeps only in-frame clones here, not all; method: immunoSEQ multiplex PCR. The sample includes about 140,000 clones, roughly three quarters of them seen just once. In this sample, this clone turned up once. Its antigen is as yet unknown. Germline lookup yields CDR1 SGHAT and CDR2 FQNNGV. Between the trimmed V and J ends, which lost 0 bases and 3 bases, there was a span of 12 bases. This CDR3 comprises 15 residues. The sample consisted of PBMCs. This TCR was sampled from a female donor in good health and CMV-seronegative. The chain links TRBV11-2 to TRBJ2-7; D is unclear. The CDR3 loop reads CASSLELPLYYEQYF. For the CDR3, the DNA is TGTGCCAGCAGCTTAGAACTACCCCTATACTACGAGCAGTACTTC.